This is a list of T cell receptor beta chains from one sample in a study of blood T cell repertoires in COVID-19. Clones were read by immunoSEQ multiplex PCR, and TCRdb kept only the in-frame ones, dropping some. The sample includes 300,000 to 350,000 clones, just under 90% seen only once; the top ten take just under 9.5%. Sample: PBMCs or T cells enriched from blood (not recorded which). These receptors originate from a woman in her twenties or thirties who had recovered from COVID-19. Both conserved end residues are part of each CDR3. Each record gives: J gene, V gene, D gene, clone size, CDR3 DNA, CDR3 protein. A D gene is named only where the DNA matches it firmly. Clone sizes are given selectively: once, few, many, or a class where the clone is expanded.

TRBJ2-5 TRBV5-1 TRBD2 NA TGCGCCAGCAGCCCTCTAGGACTAGCAGCCGGAGAGACCCAGTACTTC CASSPLGLAAGETQYF
TRBJ2-3 TRBV4-2 TRBD2 NA TGTGCCAGCAGCCAGACTAGCGGGAGGACGTTAGATACGCAGTATTTT CASSQTSGRTLDTQYF
TRBJ1-1 TRBV4-3 NA NA TGCGCCAGCAGCCAACACGACAGGAACACTGAAGCTTTCTTT CASSQHDRNTEAFF
TRBJ2-1 TRBV7-2 TRBD2 NA TGTGCCAGCAGAGAAGGGGGACTAGAGTCCTACAATGAGCAGTTCTTC CASREGGLESYNEQFF
TRBJ1-3 TRBV2 NA NA TGTGCCAGCAGTGAAGTGGGACACCTTGGAAACACCATATATTTT CASSEVGHLGNTIYF
TRBJ2-6 TRBV7-6 TRBD1 once TGTGCCAGCAGCTCGCCGCGACAGGGTCAGATCAATCGCTCTGGGGCCAACGTCCTGACTTTC CASSSPRQGQINRSGANVLTF
TRBJ2-1 TRBV14 TRBD2 NA TGTGCCAGCAGCCAAGAGGTGAGGGGACTAGCGGGATACTACAATGAGCAGTTCTTC CASSQEVRGLAGYYNEQFF
TRBJ2-6 TRBV5-5 NA NA TGTGCCAGCAGACTGGGCAGGGGCTCTGGGGCCAACGTCCTGACTTTC CASRLGRGSGANVLTF
TRBJ2-1 TRBV7-2 NA few TGTGCCAGCAGCTCCTCGACTAGTCACGGGCAGTTCTTC CASSSSTSHGQFF
TRBJ1-2 TRBV7-8 TRBD1 NA TGTGCCAGCAGCTATTCACAGGGGTCCTATGGCTACACCTTC CASSYSQGSYGYTF
TRBJ2-7 TRBV23-1 NA NA TGCGCCAGCAGTCAATCGATCAGGACATTCCTCTCCTACGAGCAGTACTTC CASSQSIRTFLSYEQYF
TRBJ2-7 TRBV28 NA NA TGTGCCAGCAGTTTTGCAGGTTCCTACGAGCAGTACTTC CASSFAGSYEQYF
TRBJ2-1 TRBV2 NA NA TGTGCCAGCAGTGAATTCCCGGGACTGAACTACAATGAGCAGTTCTTC CASSEFPGLNYNEQFF
TRBJ1-2 TRBV7-2 NA NA TGTGCCAGCAGCTCAAGGACTTTAAATAACTATGGCTACACCTTC CASSSRTLNNYGYTF
TRBJ2-5 TRBV15 NA NA TGTGCCACCAGCAGAGGTCGGCGGGAAGAGACCCAGTACTTC CATSRGRREETQYF
TRBJ1-5 TRBV6-2/TRBV6-3 NA NA TGTGCCAGCAGTTACTCAGGCAGGCCCCAGCCCCAGCATTTT CASSYSGRPQPQHF
TRBJ1-2 TRBV7-3 NA NA TGTGCCAGCAGCCTCACGATATCAGGGCCCTATGGCTACACCTTC CASSLTISGPYGYTF
TRBJ2-2 TRBV29-1 TRBD2 NA TGCAGCGTTGACTCCGGGGAGGGCACCGGGGAGCTGTTTTTT CSVDSGEGTGELFF
TRBJ2-1 TRBV7-7 NA NA TGTGCTAGCAGCTCAAAGACCGACGGGGGTGAGCAGTTCTTC CASSSKTDGGEQFF
TRBJ1-1 TRBV15 NA NA TGTGCCACCAGCAGAGACGTCCTGGGCTTTCGCTTT CATSRDVLGFRF
TRBJ1-4 TRBV6-6 TRBD1 NA TGTGCCAGCAGACGCGAAACAGGGGGCTTGGGAAAACTGTTTTTT CASRRETGGLGKLFF
TRBJ2-5 TRBV28 NA NA TGTGCCAGCAGTTTACCGGACGGGAGTAAAGAGACCCAGTACTTC CASSLPDGSKETQYF
TRBJ1-1 TRBV7-2 NA NA TGTGCCAGCAGCCGAGGGCCGGGGACTGAAGCTTTCTTT CASSRGPGTEAFF
TRBJ2-5 TRBV27 NA NA TGTGCCAGCAGTTTTTGGGGAGAAGAGACCCAGTACTTC CASSFWGEETQYF
TRBJ1-3 TRBV10-3 NA NA TGTGCCATCAGTGATTTAGACAGGATAGGAAACACCATATATTTT CAISDLDRIGNTIYF
TRBJ1-1 TRBV5-5 NA NA TGTGCCAGCAGCTTCGGTCGAGGGGGACGGGGAGAAGCTTTCTTT CASSFGRGGRGEAFF
TRBJ2-6 TRBV19 TRBD1 once TGTGCCAGCGGAGACTTGGACAGGGGGCGCAGCTCTGGGGCCAACGTCCTGACTTTC CASGDLDRGRSSGANVLTF
TRBJ2-7 TRBV11-2 TRBD2 NA TGTGCCAGCAGGGGACTATTATACTACGAGCAGTACTTC CASRGLLYYEQYF
TRBJ2-7 TRBV7-9 NA NA TGTGCCAGCAGCATGTCAGGGGTGGCGGGAGTGGGGGAGCAGTACTTC CASSMSGVAGVGEQYF